This entry is about one TCR beta chain. The antigen is not known. The sample originates from a study of cytomegalovirus exposure and HLA in healthy donors. Study findings and constraints: Accurate prediction of HLA-A and HLA-B alleles (for most subjects) was reportedly achieved from TCR beta sequences. When analyzed later, a missense DCLRE1C variant was found to be linked to TCR beta V- and J-gene trimming.

Losses at the gene ends were 6 bases for V and 5 bases for J; bases not matched to a gene: 5. CDR3 length: 13 amino acids. The germline CDR1 and CDR2 sequences are MNHEY and SVGAGI. The PCR employed 60 Vbeta primers together with 13 Jbeta primers. As handled by the study authors: Some 80 million unique TCR beta chains, roughly 11 million shared, were counted in a later analysis. TCRdb's table, derived via immunoSEQ multiplex PCR, lists solely in-frame clones and lacks some. The V and J calls and clone size were taken over from that table, and D and trimming were inferred from the DNA. The profile shows about 120,000 clones, about three quarters of them singletons.

The sample taken for sequencing was PBMCs. The TCR originated in a woman in her thirties or forties in good health and CMV-seropositive. The chain uses TRBV6-5 and TRBJ2-5, with 8 bases identical to TRBD1. CDR3 bases: TGTGCCAGCAGCAGGGGGCAGGTGGAGACCCAGTACTTC. As protein: CASSRGQVETQYF.